These 24 T cell receptor beta chains came from one sample sequenced in a study of OX40 agonist ivuxolimab in advanced cancers. Sequenced by immunoSEQ multiplex PCR; TCRdb stores in-frame clones only, minus some. This sample yields some 57,000 clones, of which roughly 88% are seen a single time; 4.5% to 6% belongs to the top ten. Source: CD4+ or CD8+ T cells sorted from blood, taken in a trial of the OX40 agonist ivuxolimab. Receptor source: an adult with an advanced solid tumor such as melanoma, head and neck, liver or kidney cancer.

The rearrangement links TRBV12-5 to TRBJ2-2, with TRBD2 as a possible D gene (5 bases). V shed 1 base and J shed 4 bases, with 10 bases lying between them. CDR3 length equals 15 residues. Per the germline V gene, CDR1 is LGHNT and CDR2 is FRNRAP. For the CDR3, the DNA is TGTGCTAGTGGTTTGGGAGGGTTGGGCACCGGGGAGCTGTTTTTT. Amino acids: CASGLGGLGTGELFF.

There are a few counts of this clone. The gene calls are TRBV7-3 and TRBJ1-2; a possible D gene is TRBD1 (6 bases). Germline loops: CDR1 SGHTA, CDR2 FQGTGA. The length of the CDR3 is 14 residues. Trimming took off 3 bases at V and 2 bases at J, with 10 bases between the two ends. The CDR3 sequence is CASSLDRENYGYTF. DNA for the CDR3: TGTGCCAGCAGCTTGGACAGAGAGAACTATGGCTACACCTTC.

The chain has TRBV5-5 and TRBJ1-1, with no clear D. The germline CDR1 and CDR2 sequences are SGHKS and YYEKEE (reference sequence). The CDR3 loop spans 14 amino acids. The ends were cut back, 2 bases at V and 1 base at J, with 9 bases in the middle. CDR3 residues: CASSFPSSNTEAFF. In DNA form, the CDR3 reads TGTGCCAGCAGCTTCCCTAGCTCGAACACTGAAGCTTTCTTT.

CDR3 in amino acids: CASRDGRANTEAFF. The CDR3 region has the DNA TGTGCCAGCAGGGACGGCAGGGCGAACACTGAAGCTTTCTTT. This chain links TRBV7-9 with TRBJ1-1; tentative D call: TRBD1 (5 bases). The ends were cut back, 6 bases at V and 1 base at J, with 12 bases in the middle. The CDR3 sequence is 14 residues long. CDR1 and CDR2 (germline): SEHNR, FQNEAQ (reference sequence).

The rearrangement uses TRBV7-2 and TRBJ1-2, with D possibly matching TRBD1 (5 bases). Germline assignment: CDR1 SGHTA and CDR2 FQGNSA. The CDR3 consists of 13 residues. Between the trimmed V and J ends, which lost 2 bases and 8 bases, there was a span of 12 bases. CDR3 sequence: CASSLQGRSGYTF. CDR3 sequence (DNA): TGTGCCAGCAGCTTACAGGGAAGGTCGGGCTACACCTTC.

In nucleotides, the CDR3 is TGTGCCAGCAGCTTTCAGGGTTGGTCCGGGGAGCTGTTTTTT. Amino acid sequence: CASSFQGWSGELFF. The chain carries TRBV13 and TRBJ2-2, with TRBD1 as a possible D gene (5 bases). The germline V and J ends were trimmed by 3 bases and 6 bases, with 11 bases remaining between them. The CDR3 loop spans 14 amino acids. CDR1 is PRHDT and CDR2 is FYEKMQ in the germline V gene (reference sequence).

The chain has TRBV5-6 and TRBJ1-5, with D possibly matching TRBD1 (5 bases). The V gene lost 3 bases and the J gene lost 2 bases, with 12 bases spanning the gap. Looked up from germline, CDR1 is SGHDT and CDR2 is YYEEEE. This CDR3 contains 15 residues. Here the CDR3 DNA reads TGTGCCAGCAGCTCCCGCCGGGGGGGCAATCAGCCCCAGCATTTT. It codes for CASSSRRGGNQPQHF.

V gene TRBV7-9 combines with J gene TRBJ2-1; 7 positions agree with TRBD1. The CDR3 has 15 residues. Germline CDR1 SEHNR, CDR2 FQNEAQ (reference sequence). The V segment lost 5 bases and the J segment 6 bases; nucleotides outside the gene matches: 10. For the CDR3, the DNA is TGTGCCAGCAGCCCCTCGGGGACAGCCGGCAATGAGCAGTTCTTC. Encoded protein: CASSPSGTAGNEQFF.

This clone showed up just once. The chain carries TRBV2 and TRBJ1-6; D is unclear. The germline V gene encodes CDR1 SNHLY and CDR2 FYNNEI. This CDR3 is 15 amino acids long. Trimming pared 5 bases from V and 6 bases from J, leaving 14 bases between. Written as DNA, the CDR3 is TGTGCCAGCAGTTCCTTTGACATACCTAATTCACCCCTCCACTTT. Protein product: CASSSFDIPNSPLHF.

This chain links TRBV11-2 with TRBJ2-1; D might be TRBD1 (6 bases). V dropped 6 bases and J dropped 2 bases, with 20 bases sitting between them. The CDR3 has 17 residues. Germline V gives CDR1 SGHAT, CDR2 FQNNGV. CDR3 in DNA: TGTGCCAGCAGTCATGGAACATGGGACAACCCCTACAATGAGCAGTTCTTC. This codes for CASSHGTWDNPYNEQFF.

The chain combines TRBV5-6 with TRBJ1-6; 9 bases line up with TRBD1. The CDR3 is 16 amino acids. Germline V gene data show CDR1 as SGHDT and CDR2 as YYEEEE. V lost 3 bases to trimming and J lost 9 bases; unmatched junction nucleotides: 10. The CDR3 spells CASSWSGTGIRSPLHF. CDR3 in DNA: TGTGCCAGCAGCTGGTCGGGGACAGGGATACGTTCACCCCTCCACTTT.

This clone occurred once. V gene TRBV5-1 combines with J gene TRBJ2-5; TRBD2 matches 13 bases. This CDR3 has 16 residues. In germline, CDR1 is SGHRS, CDR2 YFSETQ. J gave up 5 bases and V 0 bases, and 4 bases lay outside the gene matches. For the CDR3, the DNA is TGCGCCAGCAGCTTGGGGACTAGCGGGGGCCGGGAGACCCAGTACTTC. Its protein product is CASSLGTSGGRETQYF. The variable domain in full, completed from reference TRBV5-1 and TRBJ2-5, reads KAGVTQTPRYLIKTRGQQVTLSCSPISGHRSVSWYQQTPGQGLQFLFEYFSETQRNKGNFPGRFSGRQFSNSRSEMNVSTLELGDSALYLCASSLGTSGGRETQYFGPGTRLLVL.

The chain has TRBV7-3 and TRBJ2-1, with 11 bases aligning to TRBD2. CDR3 length: 14 residues. J was trimmed by 6 bases and V by 5 bases; bases with no gene match: 3. Germline CDR1 SGHTA, CDR2 FQGTGA. The CDR3 region is CASSLTSGGNEQFF. In DNA form, the CDR3 reads TGTGCCAGCAGCCTTACTAGCGGGGGCAATGAGCAGTTCTTC.

The CDR3 loop is CASSRSIGGGDTGELFF. The CDR3 DNA is TGTGCCAGTAGTAGAAGTATTGGGGGTGGGGACACCGGGGAGCTGTTTTTT. The chain links TRBV19 to TRBJ2-2; D tentatively fits TRBD1 or TRBD2 (5 bases each). CDR1 LNHDA and CDR2 SQIVND come from the germline V gene (reference sequence). CDR3 length: 17 residues. Between the trimmed V and J ends, which lost 4 bases and 3 bases, there was a span of 18 bases.

The chain combines TRBV7-2 with TRBJ2-1; 9 bases are shared with TRBD1. CDR1 and CDR2 (germline): SGHTA, FQGNSA. Unmatched junction bases numbered 9, after V lost 5 bases and J lost 4 bases. The CDR3 consists of 16 residues. The CDR3 spells CASSPRTDRGYNEQFF. The CDR3 nucleotides read TGTGCCAGCAGCCCACGGACGGACAGGGGTTACAATGAGCAGTTCTTC.

This chain uses TRBV10-3 with TRBJ1-4; D not resolved. Germline assignment: CDR1 ENHRY and CDR2 SYGVKD. Trimming shortened V by 2 bases and J by 0 bases, and 16 bases separated the two germline ends. The CDR3 has 18 residues. The CDR3 reads CAISEGQRSTATNEKLFF. DNA for the CDR3: TGTGCCATCAGTGAGGGTCAGCGCTCCACTGCAACTAATGAAAAACTGTTTTTT.

The CDR3 here is CASSDGYYEQYF. The CDR3 nucleotides are TGTGCCAGCAGCGATGGGTACTACGAGCAGTACTTC. V and J are TRBV6-1 and TRBJ2-7, with D hard to call. The V gene lost 6 bases and the J gene lost 3 bases, with 9 bases spanning the gap. In germline, CDR1 is MNHNS, CDR2 SASEGT. The CDR3 totals 12 residues.

The J gene is TRBJ2-1, the V gene TRBV5-1, with TRBD1 matching 8 bases. Germline lookup yields CDR1 SGHRS and CDR2 YFSETQ. CDR3 size: 17 residues. With V trimmed by 0 bases and J by 8 bases, 13 bases remained unmatched. This CDR3 is CASSLVGQGRADDEQFF. CDR3 nucleotide sequence: TGCGCCAGCAGCTTGGTAGGACAGGGTAGGGCAGACGATGAGCAGTTCTTC.

The chain is built from TRBV28 and TRBJ2-7; 9 bases line up with TRBD1. From germline, CDR1 is MDHEN and CDR2 SYDVKM. V was pared by 3 bases and J by 0 bases, with 9 bases of the junction left unmatched. This CDR3 comprises 17 residues. CDR3 protein: CASSFNRGLSFSYEQYF. For the CDR3, the DNA is TGTGCCAGCAGTTTTAACAGGGGGCTCTCCTTCTCCTACGAGCAGTACTTC.

The chain recombines TRBV9 with TRBJ2-3, with TRBD2 identical over 7 bases. The V and J ends lost 3 bases and 2 bases, in that order; junction bases with no gene match: 3. Germline V gene lookup returns CDR1 SGDLS and CDR2 YYNGEE. CDR3 length: 14 residues. For the CDR3, the DNA is TGTGCCAGCAGCGGGGGGGGGATCACAGATACGCAGTATTTT. This translates into CASSGGGITDTQYF.

This clone was seen a handful of times. J is TRBJ1-1 and V is TRBV30; 8 bases agree with TRBD1. With 4 bases clipped from V and 5 bases from J, the junction kept 6 bases outside the gene matches. CDR3 length: 13 residues. Germline V gene lookup returns CDR1 GTSNPN and CDR2 SVGIG (reference sequence). CDR3 nucleotides: TGTGCCTGGAAGAGGGACAGGCGAACTGAAGCTTTCTTT. Translating it yields CAWKRDRRTEAFF.

The rearrangement links TRBV5-4 to TRBJ1-2, with 8 positions matching TRBD1. The length of the CDR3 is 12 residues. Unmatched junction bases numbered 4, after V lost 4 bases and J lost 8 bases. CDR1 SGHNT and CDR2 YYREEE come from the germline V gene (reference sequence). The CDR3 sequence is CASSTYRGGYTF. CDR3 bases: TGTGCCAGCAGCACCTACAGGGGGGGCTACACCTTC. Full variable domain (outside the CDR3, taken from reference TRBV5-4 and TRBJ1-2): ETGVTQSPTHLIKTRGQQVTLRCSSQSGHNTVSWYQQALGQGPQFIFQYYREEENGRGNFPPRFSGLQFPNYSSELNVNALELDDSALYLCASSTYRGGYTFGSGTRLTVV.

Of note for this clone: The same CDR3 also results from other DNA sequences found in this sample. The chain employs TRBV7-4 and TRBJ2-3; tentatively, D is TRBD1 (6 bases). Trimming stripped 1 base from V and 2 bases from J, with 13 bases between. Germline CDR1 and CDR2: SGHVT and SQSDAQ. The CDR3 length is 16 residues. The CDR3 DNA is TGTGCCAGCAGCTTAGGAGGGGGACCGATCACAGATACGCAGTATTTT. Translation gives CASSLGGGPITDTQYF.

A single count supports this clone. The chain is built from TRBV27 and TRBJ1-3, with TRBD1 matching 10 bases. With V trimmed by 6 bases and J by 2 bases, 1 base remained unmatched. This CDR3 spans 14 amino acids. Germline V gene sequence: CDR1 MNHEY, CDR2 SMNVEV (reference sequence). CDR3: CASRGTGAGNTIYF. Here the CDR3 DNA reads TGTGCCAGCAGGGGGACAGGGGCTGGAAACACCATATATTTT.